The rows below give T cell receptor beta chains drawn from one sample of a study of cytomegalovirus exposure and HLA in healthy donors. The table came from immunoSEQ multiplex PCR; TCRdb's copy has only in-frame clones and leaves some out. The data contain about 170,000 clones, under 80% of them singletons. Sequenced sample: PBMCs. Every receptor here comes from a female donor in good health and CMV-seronegative. Both conserved end residues are part of each CDR3. D genes are given only for firm matches. Part of the rows lack a size; the others show once, few, many or a class for expanded clones.

TRBJ2-3	.	13	TRBV6-5	.	TGTGCCAGCAGTTATTTTCAGACAGATACGCAGTATTTT	CASSYFQTDTQYF
TRBJ1-5	TRBD1	15	TRBV18	.	TGTGCCAGCTCACCACCGGACAGGGCCGGTCAGCCCCAGCATTTT	CASSPPDRAGQPQHF
TRBJ1-2	.	17	TRBV9	.	TGTGCCAGCAGCGGAGGGGTCCGGGAGGGAGATAACTATGGCTACACCTTC	CASSGGVREGDNYGYTF
TRBJ1-1	.	14	TRBV7-6	.	TGTGCCAGCAGCTTAGCCAGGGGGAACACTGAAGCTTTCTTT	CASSLARGNTEAFF
TRBJ2-1	TRBD2	14	TRBV7-7	.	TGTGCCAGCAGCGCCGGGACTAGCGGGGGTGAGCAGTTCTTC	CASSAGTSGGEQFF
TRBJ1-1	.	13	TRBV7-9	.	TGTGCCAGCAGCTTAGTAGCCAAATCAGAGGCTTTCTTT	CASSLVAKSEAFF
TRBJ2-7	.	15	TRBV30	.	TGTGCCTGGAGTGTCCAAAGCGGAAGAGATTACGAGCAGTACTTC	CAWSVQSGRDYEQYF
TRBJ2-1	TRBD2	17	TRBV29-1	once	TGCAGCGTTGAAGTATATGAGGGACTAGCGGGAGGCAATGAGCAGTTCTTC	CSVEVYEGLAGGNEQFF
TRBJ1-5	.	13	TRBV11-2	.	TGTGCCAGCAGCCTCCTTGGCGACATGGCCCAGCATTTT	CASSLLGDMAQHF
TRBJ2-7	.	16	TRBV13	.	TGTGCCAGCAGCTCCGTCCGGGACACCTACTCCTACGAGCAGTACTTC	CASSSVRDTYSYEQYF
TRBJ2-1	TRBD2	18	TRBV14	few	TGTGCCAGCAGCCCCGGGGACTGGTTCGGGAGGGCCTACAATGAGCAGTTCTTC	CASSPGDWFGRAYNEQFF
TRBJ1-1	TRBD1	13	TRBV5-1	.	TGCGCCAGCAGCTCACAGGGGGCAGGTGAAGCTTTCTTT	CASSSQGAGEAFF
TRBJ1-4	.	16	TRBV6-1	.	TGTGCCAGCAGTGTGGCCAGGGGTGCAACTAATGAAAAACTGTTTTTT	CASSVARGATNEKLFF
TRBJ2-2	.	14	TRBV28	.	TGTGCCAGCAGCCGCCGGGGAGACACCGGGGAGCTGTTTTTT	CASSRRGDTGELFF
TRBJ2-3	TRBD2	14	TRBV7-7	.	TGTGCCAGCAGCTTAGGGCGGGGGACAGATACGCAGTATTTT	CASSLGRGTDTQYF
TRBJ2-3	TRBD1	16	TRBV25-1	once	TGTGCCAGCAGTGCGCTGACAGGGAAGGTCACAGATACGCAGTATTTT	CASSALTGKVTDTQYF
TRBJ2-7	.	15	TRBV4-3	.	TGCGCCAGCAGCCAAGGTGGTCTGTCCTCCTACGAGCAGTACTTC	CASSQGGLSSYEQYF
TRBJ2-1	TRBD2	15	TRBV11-1	.	TGTGCCAGCAGCCCCAGCGGGGGGGCCAGGAATGAGCAGTTCTTC	CASSPSGGARNEQFF
TRBJ2-5	TRBD2	14	TRBV10-2	.	TGCGCCAGCACGGGGGGAATTCACCAAGAGACCCAGTACTTC	CASTGGIHQETQYF
TRBJ2-1	TRBD2	15	TRBV6-4	few	TGTGCCAGCAGTGCCCTAGCGGGGGCATACAATGAGCAGTTCTTC	CASSALAGAYNEQFF
TRBJ1-2	.	15	TRBV6-1	.	TGTGCCAGCAGTGTTGGACAGACAGCTAACTATGGCTACACCTTC	CASSVGQTANYGYTF
TRBJ2-1	.	16	TRBV11-2	.	TGTGCCAGCAGCTTAGGCGCGGGGTTTTTGGACAATGAGCAGTTCTTC	CASSLGAGFLDNEQFF
TRBJ1-5	.	17	TRBV5-6	.	TGTGCCAGCAGCTTGGGCGGGGCAGGCCCTGGTTATGGGCCCCAGCATTTT	CASSLGGAGPGYGPQHF
TRBJ2-7	TRBD2	15	TRBV18	few	TGTGCCAGTTTCGGACTAGCGGGGCCCCTCGGCGAGCAGTACTTC	CASFGLAGPLGEQYF
TRBJ1-1	.	14	TRBV27	.	TGTGCCAGCAGTCCAAGAGCTGCCGTGACTGAAGCTTTCTTT	CASSPRAAVTEAFF
TRBJ2-1	TRBD2	15	TRBV5-4	few	TGTGCCAGCAGTTTTACTAGCGGGGGCCTCAATGAGCAGTTCTTC	CASSFTSGGLNEQFF
TRBJ2-1	TRBD2	18	TRBV4-3	.	TGCGCCAGCAGCCAAGAAGCCGGACTAGCGGGGTTAACCGATGAGCAGTTCTTC	CASSQEAGLAGLTDEQFF
TRBJ1-1	.	13	TRBV19	.	TGTGCCAGTAGTATACAGGGAAACACTGAAGCTTTCTTT	CASSIQGNTEAFF
TRBJ2-2	.	14	TRBV19	.	TGTGCCAGTGGAGCCAGGGGAATCACCGGGGAGCTGTTTTTT	CASGARGITGELFF
TRBJ1-6	.	15	TRBV6-5	few	TGTGCCAGCAGTTACTTGAGCTCCTATAATTCACCCCTCCACTTT	CASSYLSSYNSPLHF
TRBJ2-7	.	17	TRBV1	.	TGCACCAGCAGCCAAGAGTACGAGCGGGGGACGGCCTACGAGCAGTACTTC	CTSSQEYERGTAYEQYF
TRBJ2-7	TRBD1	16	TRBV19	.	TGTGCCAGTAGTATAGTGGGGACAGGGGTATCCTACGAGCAGTACTTC	CASSIVGTGVSYEQYF
TRBJ2-7	TRBD1	15	TRBV4-1	.	TGCGCCAGCAGCCAAGACCGGGACAGGACCTACGAGCAGTACTTC	CASSQDRDRTYEQYF
TRBJ2-1	.	16	TRBV4-2	few	TGTGCCAGCAGCCACGAGGAACTAGGGAGTGGCAATGAGCAGTTCTTC	CASSHEELGSGNEQFF
TRBJ1-6	.	12	TRBV7-9	.	TGTGCCAGCAGCCCCGACATTCCGGCCCTCCACTTT	CASSPDIPALHF
TRBJ1-1	TRBD1	15	TRBV7-2	.	TGTGCCAGCAGCTTAACAACAGGGGGTCTCACTGAAGCTTTCTTT	CASSLTTGGLTEAFF
TRBJ1-5	TRBD1	16	TRBV23-1	few	TGCGCCAGCAGTCGGGACAGGGGGCATGGCAATCAGCCCCAGCATTTT	CASSRDRGHGNQPQHF
TRBJ2-7	.	12	TRBV28	.	TGTGCCAGCAGAGAGAGTTCCTACGAGCAGTACTTC	CASRESSYEQYF
TRBJ2-5	TRBD2	19	TRBV4-1	.	TGCGCCAGCAGCCAAGATACGGCTAGCGGGAGGGCCCTCGGAGAGACCCAGTACTTC	CASSQDTASGRALGETQYF
TRBJ2-1	TRBD1	17	TRBV7-6	.	TGTGCCAGCAGCTTAGCGCGGACAGGGGTCACCTACAATGAGCAGTTCTTC	CASSLARTGVTYNEQFF
TRBJ2-3	TRBD2	16	TRBV7-9	.	TGTGCCAGCAGCTTAACAATGTCTAGCGGGAAACATACGCAGTATTTT	CASSLTMSSGKHTQYF
TRBJ2-7	.	15	TRBV18	.	TGTGCCAGCTCACCAAGATCAGGGAAGACCTACGAGCAGTACTTC	CASSPRSGKTYEQYF
TRBJ1-3	.	13	TRBV29-1	.	TGCAGCGTTGAAGATATTAGAGGAAACACCATATATTTT	CSVEDIRGNTIYF
TRBJ1-2	.	13	TRBV9	.	TGTGCCAGCAGCGTCCAACAGGGACGCGGCTACACCTTC	CASSVQQGRGYTF
TRBJ1-3	TRBD1	16	TRBV28	.	TGTGCCAGCAGTTTCTCCGGGACAGGGTTTGGAAACACCATATATTTT	CASSFSGTGFGNTIYF
TRBJ2-1	.	15	TRBV5-4	few	TGTGCCAGCAGCTCCAAAAGCGGAACCTACAATGAGCAGTTCTTC	CASSSKSGTYNEQFF
TRBJ2-1	TRBD2	16	TRBV29-1	.	TGCAGCGTTGAAGATAGGGCTAGCGGGAGTTACAATGAGCAGTTCTTC	CSVEDRASGSYNEQFF
TRBJ1-1	TRBD1	15	TRBV7-9	.	TGTGCCAGCAGCGGGCGACAGGGGGCGGACACTGAAGCTTTCTTT	CASSGRQGADTEAFF
TRBJ2-5	TRBD2	15	TRBV30	.	TGTGCCCAGGGACTAGCGGGAGGGCCGGGGGAGACCCAGTACTTC	CAQGLAGGPGETQYF
TRBJ2-2	TRBD2	15	TRBV7-2	.	TGTGCCAGCAGCCCGGCTAGCGGGGGGACCGGGGAGCTGTTTTTT	CASSPASGGTGELFF
TRBJ1-3	.	12	TRBV29-1	.	TGCAGCGTTGTAGTAACCGGAAACACCATATATTTT	CSVVVTGNTIYF
TRBJ1-1	.	14	TRBV7-9	.	TGTGCCAGCAGCGGGGGGGGTGGGAACACTGAAGCTTTCTTT	CASSGGGGNTEAFF
TRBJ2-1	.	17	TRBV7-9	few	TGTGCCAGCAGCTTACGACACGCACGTTTAACCTACAATGAGCAGTTCTTC	CASSLRHARLTYNEQFF
TRBJ2-2	TRBD2	15	TRBV4-2	.	TGTGCCAGCAGCCAAGCACTAGCGGGACCCGGGGAGCTGTTTTTT	CASSQALAGPGELFF
TRBJ1-4	.	17	TRBV5-1	.	TGCGCCAGCAGCAGTACCAGGGCCCCTGCAACTAATGAAAAACTGTTTTTT	CASSSTRAPATNEKLFF
TRBJ1-1	.	15	TRBV7-2	.	TGTGCCAGCAGCTTAGAACGCAGGACTAACACTGAAGCTTTCTTT	CASSLERRTNTEAFF
TRBJ2-3	TRBD2	15	TRBV6-1	few	TGTGCCAGCAAAAGAGCGGGGGGGAGCATAGATACGCAGTATTTT	CASKRAGGSIDTQYF
TRBJ2-1	TRBD2	14	TRBV6-4	.	TGTGCCAGCAGTGACTCCGGGACTAGCAATGAGCAGTTCTTC	CASSDSGTSNEQFF
TRBJ2-5	.	13	TRBV27	.	TGTGCCAGCAGTCCAACAGAGCAAGAGACCCAGTACTTC	CASSPTEQETQYF